This T cell receptor (beta chain) derives from a study of shared clonotypes between healthy human individuals. Regarding the study as a whole: Donors were few, which limited the genetic and exposure-history diversity represented. Clonotypes that were shared across a handful of donors made up approximately 5% of naive CD4 clonotypes.

The germline CDR1 and CDR2 sequences are LNHDA and SQIVND (reference sequence). Unmatched junction bases numbered 10, after V lost 5 bases and J lost 6 bases. This CDR3 contains 16 residues. The data were produced by immunoSEQ multiplex PCR, yet TCRdb's version contains in-frame clones alone and is incomplete. This sample yields 85,000 to 100,000 clones, of which about two thirds are seen a single time; 40% to 45% belongs to the top ten. About this clone: Its antigen is not known.

Material for sequencing was memory CD8+ T cells sorted from blood. Subset here: CD45RO+ cells pooled with CCR7-negative TemRA cells. The V and J genes are TRBV19 and TRBJ2-7, with TRBD2 matching 13 bases. This TCR was recovered from a man younger than 40 in good health. The CDR3 loop reads CASSPWTSGGSGEQYF. DNA of the CDR3: TGTGCCAGTAGTCCGTGGACTAGCGGGGGCTCTGGCGAGCAGTACTTC.